Reported below is one TCR beta chain. Its antigen is currently unknown. The source of the sample is a study of human T cells and chemical hapten exposure. For the study at large: Largely, small differences in pooled library volume made per-sample TCR yields vary. Study results and caveats: Following DPC sensitization, TCRs present above 1 in 1000 frequency showed no change.

The study used a library that attached unique molecular identifiers to individual cDNA molecules. Under the authors' procedure: From approximately 20,000 to 700,000 TCRs were found per sample, with a median of approximately 100,000. Via MiXCR, TCRdb re-called the reads, giving one row per CDR3 protein. What appears here as the V and J calls and clone size reflects TCRdb's work, not the paper's. The table includes around 120,000 distinct CDR3 sequences, around 9% detected once. Extraction of total RNA was performed on unfractionated whole blood. Germline V gene lookup returns CDR1 DFQATT and CDR2 SNEGSKA (reference sequence). Trimming took 5 bases from V and 2 from J; bases not matched to a gene: 4. CDR3 length: 13 amino acids.

The source material was whole blood. The V and J genes are TRBV20-1 and TRBJ2-7; 9 bases fit TRBD2. This clonotype was sampled from a human donor in good health. Some clones in this sample may be carry-over from other donors' samples. CDR3 nucleotides: TGCAGTGCTCGAGCGGGAGGCCCCTACGAGCAGTACTTC. It encodes CSARAGGPYEQYF.